A single sample gave rise to the 10 T cell receptor beta chains below, sequenced in a study of graft-versus-host responses after intestinal transplantation. TCRdb keeps only in-frame clones here, not all; method: immunoSEQ multiplex PCR. The sample lists approximately 76,000 clones; approximately 87% were seen once. No antigen is known for these receptors. The material was unstimulated CD4+ T cells sorted from spleen or lymph node cells, obtained before transplant. These receptors all come from a human donor who was the organ donor for an intestinal transplant.

The chain uses TRBV29-1 and TRBJ2-1; TRBD1 matches at 8 bases. The CDR3 is made up of 13 amino acids. Germline V gene data show CDR1 as SQVTM and CDR2 as ANQGSEA. With V trimmed by 8 bases and J by 4 bases, 7 bases remained unmatched. In nucleotides, the CDR3 is TGCAGCCTACAGGACAGGGTTTACAATGAGCAGTTCTTC. This sequence encodes CSLQDRVYNEQFF.

V and J are TRBV27 and TRBJ2-3, with TRBD1 matching over 8 bases. The germline gives CDR1 MNHEY, CDR2 SMNVEV (reference sequence). The CDR3 extends over 19 amino acids. Germline trimming cut 0 bases from V and 4 bases from J; bases unmatched to any gene: 15. The CDR3 sequence is CASSLSILGRGRGPDTQYF. The CDR3 DNA follows: TGTGCCAGCAGTTTATCTATCTTGGGCCGTGGCAGGGGGCCAGATACGCAGTATTTT.

This chain joins TRBV2 and TRBJ1-5; unclear D gene. Germline-derived CDR1 and CDR2 are SNHLY and FYNNEI. V shed 3 bases and J shed 3 bases, with 3 bases lying between them. The CDR3 runs to 12 residues. Written as DNA, the CDR3 is TGTGCCAGCAGTGACAACAATCAGCCCCAGCATTTT. Translated, it gives CASSDNNQPQHF.

The genes are TRBV7-9 and TRBJ2-1; D is uncertain. Looked up from germline, CDR1 is SEHNR and CDR2 is FQNEAQ (reference sequence). The CDR3 spans 11 residues. Trimming removed 2 bases at V and 7 bases at J, with 3 bases between. The CDR3 sequence is CASSLLNEQFF. DNA of the CDR3: TGTGCCAGCAGCTTATTAAATGAGCAGTTCTTC.

The chain uses TRBV28 and TRBJ1-3; unclear D gene. Germline CDR1 MDHEN, CDR2 SYDVKM. The CDR3 is 13 amino acids. Trimming took off 3 bases at V and 2 bases at J, with 5 bases between the two ends. The CDR3 here is CASSFTAGNTIYF. The CDR3 nucleotides read TGTGCCAGCAGTTTCACGGCTGGAAACACCATATATTTT.

This clone was found once. This rearrangement joins TRBV28 to TRBJ2-5; 14 nucleotides agree with TRBD2. After removal of 6 bases from V and 5 bases from J, the junction contained 5 bases not matched to a gene. Germline CDR1 is MDHEN and CDR2 is SYDVKM. The CDR3 runs 15 residues. The CDR3 reads CASSPGLAGAETQYF. The DNA of the CDR3 is TGTGCCAGCAGCCCGGGACTAGCGGGGGCGGAGACCCAGTACTTC.

CDR3 loop: CASSSGTNNQPQHF. In nucleotides, the CDR3 is TGTGCCAGCAGCTCAGGGACAAATAATCAGCCCCAGCATTTT. The chain carries TRBV7-6 and TRBJ1-5, with a tentative D call TRBD1 (6 bases). CDR1 is SGHVS and CDR2 is FNYEAQ in the germline V gene. V dropped 4 bases and J dropped 4 bases, with 11 bases sitting between them. This CDR3 contains 14 residues.

This chain connects TRBV5-6 to TRBJ2-2, with D maybe TRBD2 (5 bases). Trimming removed 1 base at V and 6 bases at J, with 10 bases between. The CDR3 is 14 amino acids. Germline CDR1 is SGHDT and CDR2 is YYEEEE. The chain's CDR3 is CASSLTTRAGELFF. The CDR3 coding sequence is TGTGCCAGCAGCTTGACGACGCGGGCCGGGGAGCTGTTTTTT.

The V and J genes are TRBV10-3 and TRBJ1-1, with TRBD1 as a possible D gene (6 bases). This CDR3 has 14 residues. Deletions cut 8 bases from V and 1 base from J, with 14 bases between. Germline values: CDR1 ENHRY, CDR2 SYGVKD. Here the CDR3 DNA reads TGTGCCATCTTGGGACACTTAAAGAACACTGAAGCTTTCTTT. Protein: CAILGHLKNTEAFF.

The chain links TRBV9 to TRBJ1-2; TRBD1 might be the D (5 bases). Germline V lookup: CDR1 SGDLS, CDR2 YYNGEE. The CDR3 runs to 13 residues. V lost 0 bases, J lost 8 bases, and 11 bases lay in between. The CDR3 coding sequence is TGTGCCAGCAGCGTAGGGGGCTCGAAGGGCTACACCTTC. It yields the protein CASSVGGSKGYTF.